Each of the 17 T cell receptor beta chains below was sequenced from the same sample in a study of shared clonotypes between healthy human individuals. Produced via immunoSEQ multiplex PCR; TCRdb's table is partial and in-frame only. The table lists 730,000 or so clones, about two thirds of them singletons. The sample taken for sequencing was memory CD4+ T cells sorted from blood. Subset in this sample: CD45RA-negative fraction. The receptors originated from a woman aged 30 to 39 in good health.

This clone was counted many times. For the CDR3, the DNA is TGTGCCAGCGAGGGGGATGGCTACACCTTC. Translated: CASEGDGYTF. The chain has TRBV19 and TRBJ1-2, with D possibly matching TRBD1 (6 bases). The CDR3 totals 10 residues. Germline CDR1 and CDR2: LNHDA and SQIVND (reference sequence). V was shortened by 9 bases and J by 6 bases, with 8 bases between the two germline ends.

The CDR3 here is CASSGQNQETQYF. CDR3 DNA: TGCGCCAGCTCGGGACAGAACCAAGAGACCCAGTACTTC. The gene calls are TRBV10-1 and TRBJ2-5; 7 bases are shared with TRBD1. V shed 8 bases, J shed 0 bases, and the junction held 3 bases outside the gene matches. Germline-derived CDR1 and CDR2 are WNHNN and SYGVQD (reference sequence). This CDR3 is 13 amino acids long.

The chain uses TRBV5-6 and TRBJ2-7; a possible D gene is TRBD2 (6 bases). V lost 0 bases to trimming and J lost 6 bases, with 10 bases between them. The germline gives CDR1 SGHDT, CDR2 YYEEEE. The CDR3 spans 13 residues. CDR3 coding DNA: TGTGCCAGCAGCTTGGATTGGGGACTCGAGCAGTACTTC. Its protein is CASSLDWGLEQYF.

This clone was observed a handful of times. The gene calls are TRBV7-2 and TRBJ2-7, with D uncertain. V lost 5 bases and J lost 3, with 11 bases in between. CDR3 length: 13 residues. Looked up from germline, CDR1 is SGHTA and CDR2 is FQGNSA. The CDR3 DNA is TGTGCCAGCAGCCCCTACCTCCACTACGAGCAGTACTTC. Its translation is CASSPYLHYEQYF.

Turning to this clone: Other nucleotide sequences in the sample specify the same CDR3. V is TRBV28 and J is TRBJ1-2; D gene uncertain. Germline lookup yields CDR1 MDHEN and CDR2 SYDVKM. This CDR3 has 13 residues. The V end was cut by 4 bases, the J end by 0 bases, with 6 bases between. This CDR3 reads CASSSGTNYGYTF. CDR3 DNA: TGTGCCAGCAGTTCGGGGACTAACTATGGCTACACCTTC.

In this sample, this clone turned up a few times. The rearrangement links TRBV29-1 to TRBJ1-2; 10 nucleotides line up with TRBD1. J was trimmed by 3 bases and V by 7 bases; bases with no gene match: 5. CDR3 size: 13 residues. The germline CDR1 and CDR2 sequences are SQVTM and ANQGSEA. The CDR3 protein is CSARTGGDYGYTF. The CDR3 nucleotides read TGCAGCGCAAGGACAGGGGGGGACTATGGCTACACCTTC.

This clone has a handful of counts. CDR3 sequence (DNA): TGTGCCAGCAGTCCCGGACTAGCGGGAAGACAAGAGACCCAGTACTTC. Its translation is CASSPGLAGRQETQYF. This chain joins TRBV27 and TRBJ2-5; 12 bases fit TRBD2. Unmatched junction bases numbered 6, after V lost 5 bases and J lost 2 bases. Germline V gene sequence: CDR1 MNHEY, CDR2 SMNVEV (reference sequence). This CDR3 is 16 amino acids long.

The chain uses TRBV6-6 and TRBJ2-1; D is unresolved. Germline lookup yields CDR1 MNHNY and CDR2 SVGAGI (reference sequence). The CDR3 length is 12 residues. Trimming cost V 6 bases and J 7 bases, with 10 bases left between them. As DNA, the CDR3 is TGTGCCAGCAGCCAAACAGTGAATGAGCAGTTCTTC. It specifies CASSQTVNEQFF.

The chain links TRBV9 to TRBJ2-5; D tentatively fits TRBD1 or TRBD2 (5 bases each). Germline CDR1 reads SGDLS; CDR2 reads YYNGEE. This CDR3 has 14 amino acids. Trimming took 0 bases from V and 4 from J, leaving 10 bases between them. The CDR3 loop is CASSVGGFGETQYF. The CDR3 bases are TGTGCCAGCAGCGTAGGGGGGTTTGGAGAGACCCAGTACTTC.

The gene calls are TRBV5-6 and TRBJ2-5; 9 positions agree with TRBD1. The CDR3 loop spans 14 amino acids. Germline V gene sequence: CDR1 SGHDT, CDR2 YYEEEE. With 4 bases clipped from V and 1 base from J, the junction kept 2 bases outside the gene matches. The CDR3 loop reads CASSRDRVQETQYF. CDR3 in DNA: TGTGCCAGCAGCCGGGACAGGGTCCAAGAGACCCAGTACTTC.

V gene TRBV23-1 combines with J gene TRBJ2-1; TRBD2 matches at 8 bases. TRBV23-1 is designated an ORF whose function remains uncertain. The CDR3 has 17 residues. V was pared by 5 bases and J by 7 bases, with 16 bases of the junction left unmatched. Here the CDR3 DNA reads TGCGCCAGCAGTGAAACAGGGAGGAGCGGGAGCACGAATGAGCAGTTCTTC. Protein: CASSETGRSGSTNEQFF.

The V gene is TRBV7-9, the J gene TRBJ2-7, with D uncertain. The ends were cut back, 5 bases at V and 6 bases at J, with 11 bases in the middle. This CDR3 has 12 residues. Per the germline V gene, CDR1 is SEHNR and CDR2 is FQNEAQ (reference sequence). The CDR3 DNA reads TGTGCCAGCAGCGTTATATCGGGCGAGCAGTACTTC. Residues: CASSVISGEQYF.

This clone was observed once. J is TRBJ1-1 and V is TRBV29-1, with D maybe TRBD1 (5 bases). V lost 4 bases, J lost 5 bases, and 11 bases lay in between. The CDR3 extends over 12 amino acids. Per the germline V gene, CDR1 is SQVTM and CDR2 is ANQGSEA. For the CDR3, the DNA is TGCAGCGTTGTCCAGGGAGGGACTGAAGCTTTCTTT. This encodes CSVVQGGTEAFF.

The chain recombines TRBV28 with TRBJ1-6; D is perhaps TRBD1 (6 bases). CDR3 size: 13 residues. Germline V gene sequence: CDR1 MDHEN, CDR2 SYDVKM. V dropped 6 bases and J dropped 9 bases, with 12 bases sitting between them. The CDR3 DNA follows: TGTGCCAGCAGAGAGACAGGACTTTCACCCCTCCACTTT. Its protein is CASRETGLSPLHF. Drawing the rest from reference TRBV28 and TRBJ1-6, the complete variable domain is DVKVTQSSRYLVKRTGEKVFLECVQDMDHENMFWYRQDPGLGLRLIYFSYDVKMKEKGDIPEGYSVSREKKERFSLILESASTNQTSMYLCASRETGLSPLHFGNGTRLTVT.

The rearrangement uses TRBV5-1 and TRBJ1-1; unclear D gene. CDR1 is SGHRS and CDR2 is YFSETQ in the germline V gene. V was pared by 0 bases and J by 2 bases, with 14 bases between. This CDR3 has 16 residues. CDR3 in DNA: TGCGCCAGCAGCTTGGACGGGCAGTATCCAAACACTGAAGCTTTCTTT. This sequence encodes CASSLDGQYPNTEAFF.

The CDR3 nucleotides read TGTGCCAGCAGTTCTCCCCCAGGGAGCAATCAGCCCCAGCATTTT. It specifies CASSSPPGSNQPQHF. The chain carries TRBV6-5 and TRBJ1-5, with D possibly being TRBD1 (5 bases). The CDR3 runs to 15 residues. Trimming removed 4 bases from V and 1 base from J, with 11 bases in between. Germline V gene sequence: CDR1 MNHEY, CDR2 SVGAGI.

The chain is built from TRBV7-9 and TRBJ1-4; tentatively, D is TRBD1 (6 bases). The CDR3 sequence is 14 residues long. V was pared by 4 bases and J by 4 bases, with 10 bases between. Germline V gene data show CDR1 as SEHNR and CDR2 as FQNEAQ (reference sequence). In nucleotides, the CDR3 is TGTGCCAGCAGCTCCGGACAGATTAATGAAAAACTGTTTTTT. Translation: CASSSGQINEKLFF.